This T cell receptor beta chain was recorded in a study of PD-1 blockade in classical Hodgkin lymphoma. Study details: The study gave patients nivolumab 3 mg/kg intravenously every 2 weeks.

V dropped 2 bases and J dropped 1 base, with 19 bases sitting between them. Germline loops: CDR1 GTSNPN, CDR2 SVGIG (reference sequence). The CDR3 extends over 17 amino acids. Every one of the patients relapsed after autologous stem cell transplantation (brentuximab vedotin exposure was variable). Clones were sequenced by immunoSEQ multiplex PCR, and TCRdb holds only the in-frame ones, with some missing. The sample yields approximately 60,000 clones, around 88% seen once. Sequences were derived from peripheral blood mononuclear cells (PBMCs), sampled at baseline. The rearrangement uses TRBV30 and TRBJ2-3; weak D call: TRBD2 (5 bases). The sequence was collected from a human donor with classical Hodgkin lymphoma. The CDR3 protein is CAWSRGDYRIRTDTQYF. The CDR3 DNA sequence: TGTGCCTGGAGTCGGGGAGATTACAGAATCCGCACAGATACGCAGTATTTT.